This TCR beta chain was profiled in a study of blood T cells in healthy people across ages. Study-wide findings and caveats: Unsorted PBMCs blocked a conclusive comparison of naive and antigen-experienced cells.

Combining a sample-barcoded 5' primer with a J-beta primer mix, a second PCR ran for about 7 to 11 cycles. TCRdb re-called the 5' RACE reads through MiXCR, storing one row per CDR3 protein. The sample shows 2 million or so distinct CDR3 sequences, around half of them seen only once. Remarks on this clonotype: Its antigen is still unknown.

Sequencing was done on a sample of blood. The receptor's source is a woman aged 40-49 years in good health.

CDR3 nucleotides: TGTGCCAGCAGTGACGGATCTAGCGGGGGGTGGGGCTTCACAGATACGCAGTATTTT. It encodes CASSDGSSGGWGFTDTQYF. J is TRBJ2-3 and V is TRBV2, with 11 bases matching TRBD2. The CDR3 runs to 19 residues. V was clipped by 3 bases and J by 2 bases; unmatched bases: 13. Germline CDR1 reads SNHLY; CDR2 reads FYNNEI.